These 27 T cell receptor beta chains were all obtained from the same sample, sequenced in a study of OX40 agonist ivuxolimab in advanced cancers. The protocol was immunoSEQ multiplex PCR, while the TCRdb copy is restricted to in-frame clones and leaves out a portion. This sample has some 98,000 clones, with 70% to 85% found just once. The sample in question was CD4+ or CD8+ T cells sorted from blood, obtained in a trial of the OX40 agonist ivuxolimab. The receptors come from an adult with an advanced solid tumor such as melanoma, head and neck, liver or kidney cancer.

This chain uses TRBV5-6 with TRBJ2-5, with 7 nucleotides matching TRBD1. Germline V gene lookup returns CDR1 SGHDT and CDR2 YYEEEE. The CDR3 is made up of 14 amino acids. Trimming cost V 1 base and J 5 bases; bases outside gene matches: 5. CDR3 sequence: CASSLFTGAETQYF. CDR3 in DNA: TGTGCCAGCAGCTTGTTCACAGGGGCCGAGACCCAGTACTTC.

This rearrangement joins TRBV28 to TRBJ2-2, with a tentative D call TRBD2 (6 bases). Germline lookup yields CDR1 MDHEN and CDR2 SYDVKM. Deletions cut 6 bases from V and 3 bases from J, with 14 bases between. The CDR3 consists of 15 residues. The CDR3 DNA is TGTGCCAGCAGACTAAGGAGACTAGACACCGGGGAGCTGTTTTTT. Protein: CASRLRRLDTGELFF.

The CDR3 DNA is TGTGCCAGCAGTAAAGACGAAGGCGGGGGCTCCTACGAGCAGTACTTC. This gives the protein CASSKDEGGGSYEQYF. This chain uses TRBV27 with TRBJ2-7; the match to TRBD2 covers 7 bases. The CDR3 is made up of 16 amino acids. V lost 5 bases to trimming and J lost 0 bases; unmatched junction nucleotides: 10. Germline CDR1 reads MNHEY; CDR2 reads SMNVEV (reference sequence).

The V call is TRBV6-4, the J call TRBJ2-7; the D is unclear. V lost 5 bases and J lost 3, with 14 bases in between. Looked up from germline, CDR1 is MRHNA and CDR2 is SNTAGT. This CDR3 has 14 residues. The CDR3 DNA reads TGTGCCAGCAGTTACCCGGACGGTAACTACGAGCAGTACTTC. The encoded protein is CASSYPDGNYEQYF.

The J gene is TRBJ2-1, the V gene TRBV7-2; unclear D gene. V lost 5 bases, J lost 10 bases, and 21 bases lay in between. CDR1 is SGHTA and CDR2 is FQGNSA in the germline V gene. The CDR3 spans 15 residues. For the CDR3, the DNA is TGTGCCAGCAGCATCTCAGGATACTCCTCTTTAGAGCAGTTCTTC. Protein sequence: CASSISGYSSLEQFF.

The genes are TRBV9 and TRBJ2-5; D uncertain. The J call may be in error: the DNA end matches TRBJ2-7 better. CDR3 size: 14 residues. The germline CDR1 and CDR2 sequences are SGDLS and YYNGEE. This chain's CDR3 is CASSVQAETYEQYF. CDR3 nucleotide sequence: TGTGCCAGCAGCGTACAGGCCGAGACCTACGAGCAGTACTTC.

This chain connects TRBV6-1 to TRBJ2-7; 7 bases are a match to TRBD2. CDR3 size: 15 residues. Per the germline V gene, CDR1 is MNHNS and CDR2 is SASEGT. J lost 2 bases, V lost 5 bases, and 9 bases had no gene match. The CDR3 DNA is TGTGCCAGCAGTCGGGAGGCAGGGCTACCCTACGAGCAGTACTTC. It yields the protein CASSREAGLPYEQYF.

The rearrangement joins TRBV7-2 to TRBJ2-3; 8 bases agree with TRBD2. Trimming removed 1 base from V and 2 bases from J; junction bases left unmatched: 5. This CDR3 has 16 residues. The germline CDR1 and CDR2 sequences are SGHTA and FQGNSA. CDR3 sequence reads: CASSLGAGGFTDTQYF. In DNA form, the CDR3 reads TGTGCCAGCAGCTTAGGGGCGGGGGGCTTCACAGATACGCAGTATTTT.

The chain couples TRBV6-5 to TRBJ2-3, with TRBD1 matching 10 bases. There are 13 residues in the CDR3. Losses at the gene ends were 5 bases for V and 8 bases for J; bases not matched to a gene: 4. The germline V gene encodes CDR1 MNHEY and CDR2 SVGAGI. CDR3 DNA: TGTGCCAGCAGTCGCGGACAGGGGGGTACGCAGTATTTT. It encodes CASSRGQGGTQYF.

As concerns this clone: The same CDR3 arises from other DNA sequences in this sample as well. The chain has TRBV12-5 and TRBJ1-5; 7 bases are a match to TRBD1. CDR1 is LGHNT and CDR2 is FRNRAP in the germline V gene. After removal of 6 bases from V and 3 bases from J, the junction contained 8 bases not matched to a gene. This CDR3 is 15 amino acids long. CDR3 DNA sequence: TGTGCTAGTGGATCGGACAGGTTCTACAATCAGCCCCAGCATTTT. It is translated as CASGSDRFYNQPQHF. Using reference TRBV12-5 and TRBJ1-5 for the parts outside the CDR3, the full variable domain is DARVTQTPRHKVTEMGQEVTMRCQPILGHNTVFWYRQTMMQGLELLAYFRNRAPLDDSGMPKDRFSAEMPDATLATLKIQPSEPRDSAVYFCASGSDRFYNQPQHFGDGTRLSIL.

The chain joins TRBV28 to TRBJ2-7, with 12 bases lining up with TRBD2. V was clipped by 6 bases and J by 5 bases; unmatched bases: 8. CDR3 length equals 15 residues. Germline CDR1 is MDHEN and CDR2 is SYDVKM. Here the CDR3 reads CASRIWASGGDEQYF. CDR3 DNA: TGTGCCAGCAGGATTTGGGCTAGCGGGGGGGACGAGCAGTACTTC.

The chain carries TRBV4-2 and TRBJ1-6, with D perhaps matching TRBD1 (6 bases). V was pared by 0 bases and J by 4 bases, with 7 bases between. This CDR3 spans 15 amino acids. CDR1 is LGHNA and CDR2 is YNFKEQ in the germline V gene. CDR3 DNA: TGTGCCAGCAGCCAAGAGGGACAATATAATTCACCCCTCCACTTT. As protein: CASSQEGQYNSPLHF.

The chain is built from TRBV2 and TRBJ2-5; no clear D gene. With 7 bases removed from V and 6 bases from J, the gap between germline ends came to 9 bases. Germline V gene sequence: CDR1 SNHLY, CDR2 FYNNEI. This CDR3 is built from 11 residues. CDR3 loop: CASTGLQTQYF. The CDR3 bases are TGTGCCAGCACTGGTTTGCAGACCCAGTACTTC.

This chain connects TRBV7-2 to TRBJ2-2, with 10 bases identical to TRBD1. CDR1 and CDR2 (germline): SGHTA, FQGNSA. The J segment lost 6 bases and the V segment lost 6 bases, leaving 7 bases of the junction unmatched. This CDR3 spans 15 amino acids. The CDR3 coding sequence is TGTGCCAGCAGTTCGGACAGGGGGAGGGCCGGGGAGCTGTTTTTT. Amino acid sequence: CASSSDRGRAGELFF.

This chain connects TRBV7-9 to TRBJ1-2; TRBD1 aligns across 9 bases. CDR1 is SEHNR, CDR2 FQNEAQ, per germline (reference sequence). The junction had 3 bases not matched to a gene; V was cut back by 4 bases and J by 0 bases. There are 15 residues in the CDR3. CDR3 residues: CASSSGQGPNYGYTF. Here the CDR3 DNA reads TGTGCCAGCAGCTCGGGACAGGGACCTAACTATGGCTACACCTTC.

This chain joins TRBV28 and TRBJ2-5; no definite D call. Germline CDR1 reads MDHEN; CDR2 reads SYDVKM. V lost 4 bases and J 5 bases, leaving 11 bases between the germline ends. This CDR3 contains 13 residues. The CDR3 DNA reads TGTGCCAGCAGTTCCCTTTCCGTGGAGACCCAGTACTTC. It codes for CASSSLSVETQYF. Full variable domain (missing parts from reference TRBV28 and TRBJ2-5): DVKVTQSSRYLVKRTGEKVFLECVQDMDHENMFWYRQDPGLGLRLIYFSYDVKMKEKGDIPEGYSVSREKKERFSLILESASTNQTSMYLCASSSLSVETQYFGPGTRLLVL.

V usage is TRBV5-1 and J usage is TRBJ2-3, with 11 bases that match TRBD2. The CDR3 is 19 amino acids. CDR1 and CDR2 (germline): SGHRS, YFSETQ. The V and J ends lost 1 base and 1 base, in that order; junction bases with no gene match: 11. The CDR3 nucleotides read TGCGCCAGCAGCTTGAGATTCAGACTAGCGGGATTGGGCACAGATACGCAGTATTTT. Translated: CASSLRFRLAGLGTDTQYF. Supplemented by reference TRBV5-1 and TRBJ2-3, the full variable domain reads KAGVTQTPRYLIKTRGQQVTLSCSPISGHRSVSWYQQTPGQGLQFLFEYFSETQRNKGNFPGRFSGRQFSNSRSEMNVSTLELGDSALYLCASSLRFRLAGLGTDTQYFGPGTRLTVL.

V and J are TRBV28 and TRBJ2-1; 8 nucleotides agree with TRBD2. The CDR3 has 15 residues. Germline trimming cut 2 bases from V and 3 bases from J; bases unmatched to any gene: 3. Germline assignment: CDR1 MDHEN and CDR2 SYDVKM. Here the CDR3 reads CASSLVGGVYNEQFF. The CDR3, as DNA: TGTGCCAGCAGTTTAGTCGGGGGGGTCTACAATGAGCAGTTCTTC.

Comment on this clone: One end of the junction fails to match germline, which may point to a read error. This chain uses TRBV6-6 with TRBJ1-2; no firm D call. This CDR3 contains 12 residues. The V gene's germline CDR1 is MNHNY and CDR2 SVGAGI (reference sequence). DNA for the CDR3: TGTGCCAGCAGTTCCCCGGATTGGGCCTACGCCTTC. Translated: CASSSPDWAYAF.

The chain recombines TRBV4-3 with TRBJ1-6; maybe TRBD1 (5 bases). This CDR3 has 15 amino acids. V shed 0 bases and J shed 6 bases, with 9 bases lying between them. Per the germline V gene, CDR1 is LGHNA and CDR2 is YSLEER. The chain's CDR3 is CASSQEVRVNSPLHF. The DNA of the CDR3 is TGCGCCAGCAGCCAAGAAGTCAGGGTTAATTCACCCCTCCACTTT.

The rearrangement joins TRBV9 to TRBJ2-1; TRBD2 matches at 11 bases. With V trimmed by 0 bases and J by 5 bases, 4 bases remained unmatched. The germline V gene has CDR1 SGDLS and CDR2 YYNGEE. The CDR3 loop spans 16 amino acids. The CDR3, as DNA: TGTGCCAGCAGCGTAGGGGTAGCGGGAGGGGACAATGAGCAGTTCTTC. It yields the protein CASSVGVAGGDNEQFF.

The chain couples TRBV6-5 to TRBJ2-7; D remains unclear. The CDR3 is 11 amino acids. Germline loops: CDR1 MNHEY, CDR2 SVGAGI. Trimming removed 5 bases from V and 4 bases from J, with 6 bases in between. CDR3 bases: TGTGCCAGCAGTGAATCGTACGAGCAGTACTTC. Its translation: CASSESYEQYF.

The V call is TRBV15, the J call TRBJ1-1; 7 nucleotides align to TRBD1. The CDR3 has 12 amino acids. Germline CDR1 and CDR2: LNHNV and YYDKDF (reference sequence). Losses at the gene ends were 1 base for V and 8 bases for J; bases not matched to a gene: 1. CDR3 residues: CATSRGTGEAFF. CDR3 DNA sequence: TGTGCCACCAGCAGAGGGACAGGCGAAGCTTTCTTT.

This clone was seen just once. The chain carries TRBV7-9 and TRBJ1-5, with 7 bases fitting TRBD1. The germline CDR1 and CDR2 sequences are SEHNR and FQNEAQ (reference sequence). The trim removed 1 base at V and 5 bases at J, leaving 8 bases unmatched. This CDR3 has 16 amino acids. The CDR3 reads CASSLGITGEDQPQHF. The CDR3 DNA follows: TGTGCCAGCAGCTTAGGGATTACAGGGGAGGATCAGCCCCAGCATTTT. Looking up the rest from reference TRBV7-9 and TRBJ1-5 gives the full variable domain: DTGVSQNPRHKITKRGQNVTFRCDPISEHNRLYWYRQTLGQGPEFLTYFQNEAQLEKSRLLSDRFSAERPKGSFSTLEIQRTEQGDSAMYLCASSLGITGEDQPQHFGDGTRLSIL.

The rearrangement uses TRBV6-5 and TRBJ1-1, with a tentative D call TRBD1 (6 bases). CDR3 length: 13 residues. The germline V gene has CDR1 MNHEY and CDR2 SVGAGI. V was shortened by 7 bases and J by 0 bases, with 9 bases between the two germline ends. This CDR3 is CASKDRMNTEAFF. CDR3 sequence (DNA): TGTGCCAGCAAGGACAGAATGAACACTGAAGCTTTCTTT.

V is TRBV25-1 and J is TRBJ2-2; perhaps TRBD1 as D (6 bases). V was pared by 8 bases and J by 2 bases, with 12 bases between. This CDR3 spans 14 amino acids. The germline gives CDR1 MGHDK, CDR2 SYGVNS. Written as DNA, the CDR3 is TGTGCCAGCCGGGACATCCTTAACACCGGGGAGCTGTTTTTT. It is translated as CASRDILNTGELFF.

The V call is TRBV9, the J call TRBJ1-4, with 8 bases lining up with TRBD1. In germline, CDR1 is SGDLS, CDR2 YYNGEE. This CDR3 is 16 amino acids long. The junction had 7 bases not matched to a gene; V was cut back by 2 bases and J by 4 bases. Written as DNA, the CDR3 is TGTGCCAGCAGCGTCGCCACGACAGGGGTTAATGAAAAACTGTTTTTT. As protein: CASSVATTGVNEKLFF.